This T cell receptor beta chain originates from a study of T-cell reconstitution after alpha-beta-depleted transplantation in children. Unique molecular identifiers were used in preparing the TCRbeta library. TCRdb ran MiXCR on the PCR reads and lists one entry per CDR3 protein. The repertoire holds around 370,000 distinct CDR3 sequences, with over 9% as singletons. This CDR3 spans 14 amino acids. Germline assignment: CDR1 SGHRS and CDR2 YFSETQ. V lost 5 bases and J lost 0, with 11 bases in between. This clonotype was detected many times. The sequence came from a human donor who donated a stem cell graft to a child with acute lymphoblastic leukemia. V is TRBV5-1 and J is TRBJ1-2; D remains ambiguous. The source was PBMCs from the stem cell graft donor, collected from the stem cell graft. The CDR3 loop is CASSKDSANYGYTF. The CDR3 nucleotides read TGCGCCAGCAGTAAAGATTCAGCTAACTATGGCTACACCTTC. Filled out from reference TRBV5-1 and TRBJ1-2, the complete variable domain reads KAGVTQTPRYLIKTRGQQVTLSCSPISGHRSVSWYQQTPGQGLQFLFEYFSETQRNKGNFPGRFSGRQFSNSRSEMNVSTLELGDSALYLCASSKDSANYGYTFGSGTRLTVV.